The present TCR beta chain was sequenced within a study of cytomegalovirus exposure and HLA in healthy donors. Study conclusions and caveats: Presence/absence analysis assumed near-uniform sequencing depth across donors. Associated with HLA alleles at 0.05 false discovery rate in a later analysis were some 18,000 TCR beta sequences.

A remark on this clone: What it recognizes is unknown.

The PCR had 60 Vbeta and 13 Jbeta primers. Repertoires were generated with immunoSEQ multiplex PCR, while TCRdb's copy carries only in-frame clones and drops some. The table shows approximately 100,000 clones, with 79% occurring only once. Despite likely unrecorded immune exposures, the donors were nominally healthy at the time of sampling. CDR1 and CDR2 (germline): SGHNT, YENEEA. This CDR3 is built from 15 residues. Trimming took 1 base from V and 5 from J; bases not matched to a gene: 5. The origin of this receptor is a female donor in good health and CMV-seropositive. The chain has TRBV11-3 and TRBJ2-1; 7 bases are a match to TRBD1. Specimen: PBMCs. CDR3 nucleotides: TGTGCCAGCAGCTTAGGGGACAGCGGTAACAATGAGCAGTTCTTC. Translating it yields CASSLGDSGNNEQFF. The complete variable domain, with remaining parts taken from reference TRBV11-3 and TRBJ2-1, reads EAGVVQSPRYKIIEKKQPVAFWCNPISGHNTLYWYLQNLGQGPELLIRYENEEAVDDSQLPKDRFSAERLKGVDSTLKIQPAELGDSAVYLCASSLGDSGNNEQFFGPGTRLTVL.